The 32 T cell receptor beta chains in this list originate from one sample, sequenced in a study of cytomegalovirus exposure and HLA in healthy donors. PCR was performed using 60 Vbeta and 13 Jbeta primers. This table comes from immunoSEQ multiplex PCR, and its TCRdb copy is limited to in-frame clones, with some not included. The repertoire holds some 140,000 clones, roughly 80% seen once, with 2% to 2.5% in the top ten. Input material: PBMCs. These receptors were obtained from a man under 40 in good health and CMV-seronegative.

This sequence joins TRBV18 and TRBJ1-1, with D perhaps TRBD1 (5 bases). Germline assignment: CDR1 KGHSH and CDR2 LQKENI. Trimming pared 2 bases from V and 1 base from J, leaving 8 bases between. The CDR3 length is 14 residues. In DNA, the CDR3 is TGTGCCAGCTCACCAGCGCAGGGGAACACTGAAGCTTTCTTT. It yields the protein CASSPAQGNTEAFF.

This clone was found a few times. The J gene is TRBJ1-1, the V gene TRBV19; 9 nucleotides align to TRBD1. The junction had 15 bases not matched to a gene; V was cut back by 5 bases and J by 5 bases. Germline values: CDR1 LNHDA, CDR2 SQIVND (reference sequence). The CDR3 totals 17 residues. Here the CDR3 reads CASSSGQGHTRVTEAFF. The CDR3 DNA follows: TGTGCCAGTAGTTCAGGACAGGGGCACACGCGGGTGACTGAAGCTTTCTTT.

V usage is TRBV4-2 and J usage is TRBJ2-4, with 7 bases lining up with TRBD2. V dropped 6 bases and J dropped 5; count of bases not matched to a gene: 7. The CDR3 has 14 residues. CDR1 and CDR2 (germline): LGHNA, YNFKEQ. CDR3 sequence reads: CASRGGRAQNIQYF. CDR3 nucleotides: TGTGCCAGCAGAGGAGGGAGGGCCCAAAACATTCAGTACTTC.

The table lists this clone with a few counts. The chain joins TRBV28 to TRBJ1-2, with D uncertain. V lost 6 bases and J 5 bases, leaving 10 bases between the germline ends. Germline-derived CDR1 and CDR2 are MDHEN and SYDVKM. This CDR3 is built from 12 residues. The CDR3 DNA is TGTGCCAGCAGCCTGTCCAGGTATGGCTACACCTTC. Translated, it gives CASSLSRYGYTF.

This chain joins TRBV5-6 and TRBJ2-7; D perhaps matches TRBD1 (6 bases). Germline V gene sequence: CDR1 SGHDT, CDR2 YYEEEE. Trimming took off 2 bases at V and 6 bases at J, with 21 bases between the two ends. The CDR3 runs 16 residues. The CDR3 bases are TGTGCCAGCAGCTTATACCAGGGGATCCTTAGCGTCGAGCAGTACTTC. Its translation is CASSLYQGILSVEQYF.

The genes are TRBV10-1 and TRBJ2-1, with TRBD2 matching 9 bases. Trimming at V came to 9 bases and at J to 2 bases, leaving 8 bases not matched to a gene. This CDR3 spans 15 amino acids. Germline V gene lookup returns CDR1 WNHNN and CDR2 SYGVQD (reference sequence). The CDR3 nucleotides are TGCGCCAGTGCCAAGGCTAGCGGGACCTACAATGAGCAGTTCTTC. Translation: CASAKASGTYNEQFF.

CDR3 region: CASSVSIAGGLNIQYF. The CDR3 nucleotides are TGTGCCAGCAGTGTATCAATAGCGGGAGGTTTAAACATTCAGTACTTC. The J gene is TRBJ2-4, the V gene TRBV6-1, with 10 bases that match TRBD2. CDR1 and CDR2 from the germline V gene are MNHNS and SASEGT. Losses at the gene ends were 4 bases for V and 6 bases for J; bases not matched to a gene: 9. The CDR3 extends over 16 amino acids.

The count of this clone is one. The chain carries TRBV19 and TRBJ2-2; perhaps TRBD2 as D (5 bases). Germline V CDR1 and CDR2: LNHDA, SQIVND (reference sequence). Trimming removed 7 bases from V and 5 bases from J, with 8 bases in between. This CDR3 region has 12 residues. The CDR3 loop reads CASIRGTGELFF. CDR3 nucleotides: TGTGCCAGTATCCGAGGGACCGGGGAGCTGTTTTTT.

CDR3 DNA: TGTGCCTGGACCATCAAACTGGACAGCTATGGCTACACCTTC. Translated, it gives CAWTIKLDSYGYTF. The rearrangement links TRBV30 to TRBJ1-2; tentative D call: TRBD1 (6 bases). V was trimmed by 4 bases and J by 4 bases, leaving 16 bases between them. CDR1 and CDR2 (germline): GTSNPN, SVGIG (reference sequence). The CDR3 is 14 residues long.

The chain has TRBV19 and TRBJ2-7; the D is unclear. The CDR3 is 13 amino acids. V was shortened by 5 bases and J by 2 bases, with 10 bases between the two germline ends. CDR1 is LNHDA, CDR2 SQIVND, per germline (reference sequence). The CDR3: CASSSSAAYEQYF. CDR3 sequence (DNA): TGTGCCAGTAGTTCCTCCGCGGCCTACGAGCAGTACTTC.

The rearrangement links TRBV11-2 to TRBJ2-7, with no clear D. The CDR3 consists of 13 residues. The germline V gene has CDR1 SGHAT and CDR2 FQNNGV. The V and J ends lost 3 bases and 5 bases respectively, with 11 bases between them. CDR3 DNA sequence: TGTGCCAGCAGCTTCGCAGCAGGCGACGAGCAGTACTTC. Protein: CASSFAAGDEQYF.

This clone was seen a few times. This chain joins TRBV2 and TRBJ1-1; no clear D. The CDR3 loop spans 12 amino acids. Germline V CDR1 and CDR2: SNHLY, FYNNEI. V lost 8 bases and J 4 bases, leaving 11 bases between the germline ends. CDR3 DNA: TGTGCCAGCCTCCCCGCGGGCACTGAAGCTTTCTTT. Its protein is CASLPAGTEAFF.

The CDR3 loop reads CASSYSSGLRLFF. The CDR3 nucleotides are TGTGCCAGCAGTTACTCGAGCGGACTTAGGCTGTTTTTT. This chain uses TRBV6-5 with TRBJ2-2; tentatively, D is TRBD2 (5 bases). This CDR3 is built from 13 residues. The germline V and J ends were trimmed by 0 bases and 13 bases, with 12 bases remaining between them. CDR1 is MNHEY, CDR2 SVGAGI, per germline.

The rearrangement uses TRBV11-1 and TRBJ2-1; the D gene is possibly TRBD2 (6 bases). The CDR3 is made up of 13 amino acids. Germline assignment: CDR1 SGHAT and CDR2 FQDESV (reference sequence). V was cut by 5 bases and J by 8 bases, with 13 bases left in between. CDR3 nucleotides: TGTGCCAGCAGCGCGACTAGAATGGATGAGCAGTTCTTC. Protein: CASSATRMDEQFF.

The rearrangement links TRBV2 to TRBJ2-2; 12 bases agree with TRBD2. There are 20 residues in the CDR3. Germline V gives CDR1 SNHLY, CDR2 FYNNEI. V gave up 4 bases and J gave up 3 bases; unmatched junction bases: 15. The CDR3 protein is CASSGGRQGLAGDYTGELFF. The CDR3 DNA is TGTGCCAGCAGTGGCGGCCGCCAGGGACTAGCGGGCGATTACACCGGGGAGCTGTTTTTT.

The gene calls are TRBV10-3 and TRBJ1-1; 8 positions match TRBD1. CDR3 length: 13 residues. CDR1 ENHRY and CDR2 SYGVKD come from the germline V gene. V lost 7 bases, J lost 1 base, and 2 bases stayed unmatched. The CDR3 spells CAITDRGNTEAFF. DNA of the CDR3: TGTGCCATCACAGACAGGGGGAACACTGAAGCTTTCTTT.

In this sample, this clone turned up once. The chain has TRBV30 and TRBJ2-1, with TRBD2 matching over 10 bases. The CDR3 totals 15 residues. The trim removed 7 bases at V and 1 base at J, leaving 7 bases unmatched. CDR1 is GTSNPN and CDR2 is SVGIG in the germline V gene (reference sequence). The CDR3 is CASTLAGGSYNEQFF. CDR3 bases: TGTGCCTCAACCTTAGCGGGAGGATCCTACAATGAGCAGTTCTTC.

V and J are TRBV11-2 and TRBJ1-2, with unresolved D. The CDR3 extends over 11 amino acids. Germline V gene sequence: CDR1 SGHAT, CDR2 FQNNGV. V was cut by 8 bases and J by 7 bases, with 11 bases left in between. The CDR3 is CASAPGFGYTF. The CDR3 coding sequence is TGTGCCAGCGCCCCGGGGTTTGGCTACACCTTC.

V gene TRBV27 combines with J gene TRBJ1-2; 8 nucleotides match TRBD1. The germline CDR1 and CDR2 sequences are MNHEY and SMNVEV (reference sequence). CDR3 length equals 16 residues. The ends lost 6 bases at V and 4 bases at J; junction bases unmatched: 13. CDR3: CASSPLRTGLAYGYTF. CDR3 coding DNA: TGTGCCAGCAGCCCCCTCAGGACAGGGCTGGCCTATGGCTACACCTTC.

The rearrangement links TRBV5-6 to TRBJ2-3, with TRBD2 matching 9 bases. The germline V gene encodes CDR1 SGHDT and CDR2 YYEEEE. The CDR3 runs 15 residues. The V and J ends lost 2 bases and 1 base, in that order; junction bases with no gene match: 2. CDR3 loop: CASSLTSGRTDTQYF. As DNA, the CDR3 is TGTGCCAGCAGCTTAACTAGCGGGCGCACAGATACGCAGTATTTT.

This clone was counted a single time. J is TRBJ2-3 and V is TRBV9; TRBD1 matches at 8 bases. After removal of 4 bases from V and 1 base from J, the junction contained 8 bases not matched to a gene. Looked up from germline, CDR1 is SGDLS and CDR2 is YYNGEE. This CDR3 is 16 amino acids long. DNA for the CDR3: TGTGCCAGCAGCATTACAGGGGGATGGGGCACAGATACGCAGTATTTT. Translated, it gives CASSITGGWGTDTQYF.

The V call is TRBV10-3, the J call TRBJ2-1; 10 positions match TRBD2. CDR3 length equals 18 residues. V was pared by 3 bases and J by 7 bases, with 15 bases of the junction left unmatched. Germline values: CDR1 ENHRY, CDR2 SYGVKD. CDR3 nucleotides: TGTGCCATCAGTGATCTTGTACTAGCGGGAACGGGAAGGAATGAGCAGTTCTTC. Encoded protein: CAISDLVLAGTGRNEQFF.

The chain joins TRBV5-4 to TRBJ1-1, with 8 bases identical to TRBD1. The CDR3 runs to 13 residues. Trimming removed 4 bases from V and 6 bases from J; junction bases left unmatched: 5. Germline lookup yields CDR1 SGHNT and CDR2 YYREEE (reference sequence). The DNA of the CDR3 is TGTGCCAGCAGCGCTGTACAGGGGGCTGAAGCTTTCTTT. The encoded protein is CASSAVQGAEAFF.

The chain carries TRBV19 and TRBJ2-5; 8 bases fit TRBD1. Per germline, CDR1 LNHDA and CDR2 SQIVND (reference sequence). Trimming took 6 bases from V and 7 from J; bases not matched to a gene: 16. The CDR3 consists of 16 residues. Written as DNA, the CDR3 is TGTGCCAGTAGCCCACACTCAGGGACAGGAGCGGGGACCCAGTACTTC. Encoded protein: CASSPHSGTGAGTQYF.

The J gene is TRBJ2-1, the V gene TRBV5-1, with a tentative D call TRBD2 (6 bases). This CDR3 has 15 amino acids. CDR1 and CDR2 from the germline V gene are SGHRS and YFSETQ. V was trimmed by 4 bases and J by 3 bases, leaving 14 bases between them. CDR3 residues: CASSQPGLNYNEQFF. The DNA of the CDR3 is TGCGCCAGCAGCCAACCGGGACTCAACTACAATGAGCAGTTCTTC.

The chain uses TRBV5-4 and TRBJ2-1; 11 bases are a match to TRBD2. The V segment lost 6 bases and the J segment 4 bases; nucleotides outside the gene matches: 3. Per the germline V gene, CDR1 is SGHNT and CDR2 is YYREEE (reference sequence). The CDR3 has 14 residues. This CDR3 reads CASITSGSYNEQFF. Here the CDR3 DNA reads TGTGCCAGCATTACTAGCGGGAGTTACAATGAGCAGTTCTTC.

The chain couples TRBV6-6 to TRBJ1-5; tentatively, D is TRBD1 (5 bases). The CDR3 consists of 14 residues. Per the germline V gene, CDR1 is MNHNY and CDR2 is SVGAGI (reference sequence). V lost 2 bases and J 0 bases, leaving 5 bases between the germline ends. CDR3 coding DNA: TGTGCCAGCAGTTACGACAGTAGCAATCAGCCCCAGCATTTT. Its translation: CASSYDSSNQPQHF.

This chain joins TRBV28 and TRBJ2-7; the D gene is possibly TRBD1 (5 bases). V lost 6 bases to trimming and J lost 0 bases, with 9 bases between them. The CDR3 covers 13 residues. Looked up from germline, CDR1 is MDHEN and CDR2 is SYDVKM. CDR3 nucleotide sequence: TGTGCCAGCAGGGGGCACGGCTCCTACGAGCAGTACTTC. Protein sequence: CASRGHGSYEQYF.

The V call is TRBV9, the J call TRBJ2-1, with 11 bases identical to TRBD2. V dropped 0 bases and J dropped 7; count of bases not matched to a gene: 3. The CDR3 runs to 15 residues. The V gene's germline CDR1 is SGDLS and CDR2 YYNGEE. The CDR3 loop reads CASSVGLAGYNEQFF. The CDR3 bases are TGTGCCAGCAGCGTAGGACTAGCGGGGTATAATGAGCAGTTCTTC.

The chain uses TRBV5-1 and TRBJ1-3; TRBD1 might be the D (5 bases). V lost 0 bases, J lost 4 bases, and 14 bases lay in between. CDR3 length equals 16 residues. CDR1 is SGHRS, CDR2 YFSETQ, per germline. The CDR3 sequence is CASSLEGRASGNTIYF. The CDR3 DNA reads as TGCGCCAGCAGCTTGGAGGGCAGGGCGTCGGGAAACACCATATATTTT.

The rearrangement links TRBV28 to TRBJ1-4; D call uncertain. The CDR3 consists of 11 residues. V was cut by 6 bases and J by 10 bases, with 9 bases left in between. Germline V CDR1 and CDR2: MDHEN, SYDVKM. CDR3 in DNA: TGTGCCAGCAGATTCTCAGGAAAACTGTTTTTT. It codes for CASRFSGKLFF.

J is TRBJ1-2 and V is TRBV30, with D possibly being TRBD1 (6 bases). The germline V and J ends were trimmed by 0 bases and 4 bases, with 15 bases remaining between them. In germline, CDR1 is GTSNPN, CDR2 SVGIG (reference sequence). The CDR3 is 15 residues long. CDR3 region: CAWSVKTGGLYGYTF. Here the CDR3 DNA reads TGTGCCTGGAGTGTGAAGACAGGAGGCCTCTATGGCTACACCTTC.